The 32 T cell receptor beta chains listed next were all sequenced from one sample in a study of blood T cells in healthy people across ages (dated by TCRdb to 2014 to 2015). The library came from 5' RACE. Sequencing relied on an Illumina HiSeq 2500. The second PCR ran for roughly 7 to 12 cycles and used a J-beta primer mix along with a sample-barcoded 5' primer. TCRdb handled the public reads itself, with Q25 trimming in fastp and clone calling in MiXCR, and kept productive beta chains. Identical CDR3 protein sequences are pooled into one entry, listed with their most common genes and DNA. This sample has 550,000 to 800,000 distinct CDR3 sequences in its table, and around 20% of those were observed once. Of the sample, roughly 3.9% is held by the ten largest clones. Sequencing input: blood. These receptors were taken from a man aged 65 to 85 in good health.

The chain employs TRBV20-1 and TRBJ2-5, with 7 positions matching TRBD2. Germline-derived CDR1 and CDR2 are DFQATT and SNEGSKA (reference sequence). CDR3 length equals 15 residues. V was pared by 0 bases and J by 6 bases, with 10 bases of the junction left unmatched. CDR3 protein: CSARDSRGSFQTQYF. Written as DNA, the CDR3 is TGCAGTGCTAGAGATTCTCGCGGGAGCTTCCAGACCCAGTACTTC.

This clonotype was observed at least ten times. J is TRBJ2-5 and V is TRBV29-1; D may be TRBD2 (6 bases). Trimming removed 0 bases at V and 2 bases at J, with 10 bases between. CDR3 size: 14 residues. The germline gives CDR1 SQVTM, CDR2 ANQGSEA. CDR3 DNA sequence: TGCAGCGTTGAAGAGGTCCGGGGGCAAGAGACCCAGTACTTC. Translation gives CSVEEVRGQETQYF.

This sequence joins TRBV27 and TRBJ2-5; TRBD1 matches 7 bases. The DNA end is a closer match to TRBJ2-7, so the J assignment may be wrong. Germline V gene sequence: CDR1 MNHEY, CDR2 SMNVEV (reference sequence). The length of the CDR3 is 14 residues. In nucleotides, the CDR3 is TGTGCCAGCAGTTTATTCCAGGGGGCCTACGAGCAGTACTTC. Its protein is CASSLFQGAYEQYF.

The chain uses TRBV3-1 and TRBJ2-5; 7 bases line up with TRBD1. Gene TRBJ2-7 matches the end of the DNA better, so the J call may be wrong. The CDR3 totals 14 residues. Germline V gene lookup returns CDR1 LGHDT and CDR2 YNNKEL (reference sequence). The CDR3 DNA reads as TGTGCCAGCAGCTTGGGACAGAAAGGTGACGAGCAGTACTTC. Protein sequence: CASSLGQKGDEQYF.

The rearrangement links TRBV6-4 to TRBJ1-5; D remains unclear. V dropped 5 bases and J dropped 5 bases, with 10 bases sitting between them. The CDR3 is made up of 13 amino acids. Germline V gene lookup returns CDR1 MRHNA and CDR2 SNTAGT. CDR3 residues: CASSPEVYQPQHF. CDR3 nucleotide sequence: TGTGCCAGCAGTCCCGAAGTCTATCAGCCCCAGCATTTT.

This clonotype appeared a few times. The rearrangement uses TRBV29-1 and TRBJ2-2; 9 bases fit TRBD1. J gave up 6 bases and V 3 bases, and 2 bases lay outside the gene matches. CDR3 length: 13 amino acids. CDR1 is SQVTM and CDR2 is ANQGSEA in the germline V gene. CDR3: CSVERQGAGELFF. As DNA, the CDR3 is TGCAGCGTTGAGCGACAGGGGGCCGGGGAGCTGTTTTTT.

The genes are TRBV2 and TRBJ2-1, with 8 bases matching TRBD2. Germline values: CDR1 SNHLY, CDR2 FYNNEI. Trimming cost V 4 bases and J 2 bases; bases outside gene matches: 4. The CDR3 consists of 15 residues. The DNA for the CDR3 is TGTGCCAGCAGTGGTCTAGCGGGTCCCTACAATGAGCAGTTCTTC. This translates into CASSGLAGPYNEQFF.

This clonotype has only a few counts. A read error may account for a junction end that differs from germline. This chain joins TRBV4-1 and TRBJ1-1; TRBD1 matches at 8 bases. The germline CDR1 and CDR2 sequences are MGHRA and YSYEKL. The CDR3 covers 14 residues. The CDR3 bases are TGCGCCAGCGGCCAGGGACAGGATTACACTGAAGCTTTCTTT. Protein sequence: CASGQGQDYTEAFF.

This clonotype was observed a handful of times. The chain joins TRBV12-3 or TRBV12-4 to TRBJ2-1; 12 bases match TRBD2. The CDR3 has 16 residues. J lost 3 bases, V lost 5 bases, and 5 bases had no gene match. CDR3 residues: CASSTTTSGGYNEQFF. The CDR3 DNA is TGTGCCAGCAGTACGACGACTAGCGGGGGCTACAATGAGCAGTTCTTC.

At least ten counts were recorded for this clonotype. The rearrangement links TRBV5-1 to TRBJ1-4; D gene ambiguous. The CDR3 is 14 amino acids. The ends were cut back, 4 bases at V and 7 bases at J, with 14 bases in the middle. In germline, CDR1 is SGHRS, CDR2 YFSETQ. CDR3 amino acids: CASSPTHEGEKLFF. CDR3 in DNA: TGCGCCAGCAGCCCGACACATGAGGGTGAAAAACTGTTTTTT. Complete variable domain (other parts from reference TRBV5-1 and TRBJ1-4): KAGVTQTPRYLIKTRGQQVTLSCSPISGHRSVSWYQQTPGQGLQFLFEYFSETQRNKGNFPGRFSGRQFSNSRSEMNVSTLELGDSALYLCASSPTHEGEKLFFGSGTQLSVL.

This clonotype was observed at least ten times. This CDR3 is CASSPSGRGNIQYF. The DNA for the CDR3 is TGCGCCAGCAGCCCGTCGGGTCGGGGAAACATTCAGTACTTC. This chain links TRBV5-1 with TRBJ2-4, with a weak D call TRBD2 (5 bases). The germline V gene has CDR1 SGHRS and CDR2 YFSETQ. The V gene lost 4 bases and the J gene lost 6 bases, with 14 bases spanning the gap. The CDR3 length is 14 residues.

The rearrangement uses TRBV5-1 and TRBJ2-1; no firm D call. The CDR3 totals 15 residues. Per germline, CDR1 SGHRS and CDR2 YFSETQ. Between the trimmed V and J ends, which lost 0 bases and 3 bases, there was a span of 10 bases. CDR3 nucleotide sequence: TGCGCCAGCAGCTTGGAGTCAGGATTCTACAATGAGCAGTTCTTC. Its protein is CASSLESGFYNEQFF.

This chain joins TRBV20-1 and TRBJ2-5; 14 nucleotides match TRBD2. The J call could be wrong; TRBJ2-1 is a better fit for the DNA end. This CDR3 comprises 14 residues. Germline V lookup: CDR1 DFQATT, CDR2 SNEGSKA (reference sequence). The CDR3 DNA is TGCAGTGCTAGGGGACTAGCGGGAGCAAGTGAGCAGTTCTTC. Amino acids: CSARGLAGASEQFF.

This chain joins TRBV10-2 and TRBJ2-5, with TRBD2 identical over 8 bases. The tail of the sequence fits TRBJ2-1 better, so the J call may be wrong. Germline CDR1 WSHSY, CDR2 SAAADI. The CDR3 extends over 15 amino acids. CDR3: CASTPESGGYNEQFF. Written as DNA, the CDR3 is TGCGCCAGCACGCCCGAGAGCGGGGGATACAATGAGCAGTTCTTC.

This clonotype was detected a few times. The gene calls are TRBV7-8 and TRBJ1-2; a possible D gene is TRBD1 (5 bases). The CDR3 extends over 16 amino acids. Per germline, CDR1 SGHVS and CDR2 FQNEAQ. V dropped 5 bases and J dropped 7 bases, with 23 bases sitting between them. CDR3 loop: CASSERVGQGGGGYTF. CDR3 nucleotide sequence: TGTGCCAGCAGCGAAAGGGTCGGTCAGGGAGGTGGTGGCTACACCTTC.

The CDR3 is CASERQEKLFF. CDR3 bases: TGTGCCAGCGAACGTCAGGAAAAACTGTTTTTT. The rearrangement uses TRBV28 and TRBJ1-4; D remains ambiguous. The V gene's germline CDR1 is MDHEN and CDR2 SYDVKM. The CDR3 consists of 11 residues. The V end lost 8 bases, the J end lost 8 bases, and 9 bases lay between the germline ends.

This clonotype showed up just a few times. The chain carries TRBV27 and TRBJ2-3; D possibly corresponds to TRBD1 (5 bases). CDR1 is MNHEY, CDR2 SMNVEV, per germline (reference sequence). CDR3 size: 14 residues. V was pared by 6 bases and J by 0 bases, with 10 bases between. CDR3 DNA sequence: TGTGCCAGCAGAACAGGATTTAGCACAGATACGCAGTATTTT. Translation gives CASRTGFSTDTQYF.

This clonotype was counted many times. CDR3: CASSYTGERGDTQYF. CDR3 sequence (DNA): TGCGCCAGCAGCTATACAGGGGAGCGGGGAGATACGCAGTATTTT. The J gene is TRBJ2-3, the V gene TRBV5-1, with D perhaps matching TRBD1 or TRBD2 (7 bases each). CDR1 and CDR2 from the germline V gene are SGHRS and YFSETQ. The CDR3 runs to 15 residues. Trimming left V 3 bases short and J 5 bases short, with 16 bases between.

The sample holds a few counts of this clonotype. The rearrangement uses TRBV7-6 and TRBJ2-5; 11 nucleotides agree with TRBD2. TRBJ2-1 matches the DNA end more closely, so the J call is doubtful. This CDR3 spans 14 amino acids. Germline CDR1 and CDR2: SGHVS and FNYEAQ. CDR3 protein: CASSFTSGSYEQFF. CDR3 sequence (DNA): TGTGCCAGCAGCTTCACTAGCGGGAGCTATGAGCAGTTCTTC.

This clonotype has just a few counts. The rearrangement links TRBV2 to TRBJ1-6; D gene ambiguous. The CDR3 covers 13 residues. CDR1 is SNHLY and CDR2 is FYNNEI in the germline V gene. V lost 7 bases to trimming and J lost 8 bases, with 12 bases between them. CDR3 region: CASNRGLDSPLHF. CDR3 nucleotides: TGTGCCAGCAACCGGGGTTTGGATTCACCCCTCCACTTT.

This clonotype was observed a few times. One end of the junction does not line up with germline, which may come from a read error. The V call is TRBV7-8, the J call TRBJ2-7; TRBD2 is a possible D gene (5 bases). Germline-derived CDR1 and CDR2 are SGHVS and FQNEAQ. The CDR3 is 16 amino acids. In nucleotides, the CDR3 is TGTGCCAGCAGCTTAGGTCCCGTCGCTAGCCCCTACGGGCAGTACTTC. This translates into CASSLGPVASPYGQYF.

This chain connects TRBV20-1 to TRBJ2-1, with 7 bases matching TRBD2. The germline V gene has CDR1 DFQATT and CDR2 SNEGSKA (reference sequence). The V segment lost 5 bases and the J segment 6 bases; nucleotides outside the gene matches: 10. The CDR3 is made up of 14 amino acids. The CDR3 spells CSASEGTIGNEQFF. The CDR3 bases are TGCAGTGCTTCTGAGGGGACTATAGGCAATGAGCAGTTCTTC.

Turning to this clonotype: With a much larger clone just one base away, this may be a read error. V and J are TRBV3-1 and TRBJ2-5, with D hard to call. Trimming removed 1 base at V and 7 bases at J, with 7 bases between. Germline CDR1 reads LGHDT; CDR2 reads YNNKEL (reference sequence). The CDR3 covers 12 residues. This chain's CDR3 is CASSQASGTQYF. The DNA for the CDR3 is TGTGCCAGCAGCCAAGCGTCGGGGACCCAGTACTTC.

The chain carries TRBV6-5 and TRBJ2-3, with D tentatively TRBD2 (5 bases). Between the trimmed V and J ends, which lost 6 bases and 4 bases, there was a span of 14 bases. This CDR3 has 14 residues. CDR1 MNHEY and CDR2 SVGAGI come from the germline V gene. CDR3 DNA sequence: TGTGCCAGCAGGACGGGGTTAGAGGCAGATACGCAGTATTTT. Protein: CASRTGLEADTQYF.

The CDR3 sequence: CASSPNGGRVNEQFF. CDR3 nucleotides: TGTGCCAGCAGTCCTAATGGCGGGAGGGTGAATGAGCAGTTCTTC. The genes are TRBV12-3 or TRBV12-4 and TRBJ2-1, with 9 bases identical to TRBD2. CDR3 size: 15 residues. V shed 5 bases, J shed 7 bases, and the junction held 9 bases outside the gene matches.

This clonotype was picked up one time. The V and J genes are TRBV7-3 and TRBJ2-7; the match to TRBD2 covers 7 bases. V was pared by 5 bases and J by 7 bases, with 20 bases of the junction left unmatched. The CDR3 length is 17 residues. CDR1 SGHTA and CDR2 FQGTGA come from the germline V gene. The CDR3 spells CASSTKVGGLPLEEQYF. The CDR3 region has the DNA TGTGCCAGCAGCACAAAGGTGGGGGGACTACCGCTCGAGGAGCAGTACTTC.

V and J are TRBV5-6 and TRBJ1-4; TRBD1 might be the D (5 bases). V was shortened by 1 base and J by 8 bases, with 15 bases between the two germline ends. The CDR3 runs to 15 residues. CDR1 is SGHDT, CDR2 YYEEEE, per germline. CDR3 in DNA: TGTGCCAGCAGCTTGCTCTCAGGGACGGGGGAAAAACTGTTTTTT. It encodes CASSLLSGTGEKLFF.

The sample holds a few counts of this clonotype. The chain carries TRBV6-4 and TRBJ2-1; D might be TRBD1 (5 bases). V was pared by 4 bases and J by 4 bases, with 11 bases between. Looked up from germline, CDR1 is MRHNA and CDR2 is SNTAGT. This CDR3 is 14 amino acids long. CDR3 coding DNA: TGTGCCAGCAGTGCTCGACAGAATTACAATGAGCAGTTCTTC. It codes for CASSARQNYNEQFF.

The chain recombines TRBV10-2 with TRBJ2-3, with D maybe TRBD2 (6 bases). The CDR3 is made up of 19 amino acids. V lost 2 bases and J 0 bases, leaving 21 bases between the germline ends. CDR1 and CDR2 (germline): WSHSY, SAAADI. The CDR3 region is CASSEPLSGLPPSTDTQYF. CDR3 DNA: TGCGCCAGCAGTGAGCCCCTAAGCGGGTTACCTCCTAGCACAGATACGCAGTATTTT.

In its sample, this clonotype was seen a few times. The chain recombines TRBV28 with TRBJ2-2; the D is unclear. This CDR3 region has 15 residues. CDR1 is MDHEN, CDR2 SYDVKM, per germline. The V and J ends lost 5 bases and 0 bases respectively, with 10 bases between them. CDR3 in DNA: TGTGCCAGCAGTCCCCCGCTAGCGAACACCGGGGAGCTGTTTTTT. It encodes CASSPPLANTGELFF.

J is TRBJ1-2 and V is TRBV20-1; D might be TRBD1 (6 bases). The CDR3 runs to 14 residues. Trimming removed 6 bases at V and 7 bases at J, with 21 bases between. CDR1 is DFQATT and CDR2 is SNEGSKA in the germline V gene (reference sequence). For the CDR3, the DNA is TGCAGTGCCCCAGAGGGGGTAAAGGACGGTGGCTACACCTTC. Encoded protein: CSAPEGVKDGGYTF.

This clonotype was recorded many times. This chain uses TRBV12-3 or TRBV12-4 with TRBJ2-1; 9 bases align to TRBD2. The CDR3 is 15 residues long. The trim removed 3 bases at V and 5 bases at J, leaving 5 bases unmatched. Here the CDR3 DNA reads TGTGCCAGCAGTTTCGCGGGAGGGCGGGACAATGAGCAGTTCTTC. Translating gives CASSFAGGRDNEQFF.